The source of this T cell receptor beta chain is a study of somatic mutations in cytotoxic T cells in rheumatoid arthritis. Whole-study results and caveats: Healthy controls showed no age-related rise in CD8+ clonality, whereas rheumatoid arthritis patients did.

Germline V gene sequence: CDR1 LGHNA, CDR2 YSLEER. CDR3 size: 15 residues. The V end was cut by 1 base, the J end by 1 base, with 11 bases between. The method was immunoSEQ multiplex PCR; TCRdb's version includes in-frame clones alone and lacks a portion of them. The data contain 11,000 or so clones, just under 75% of them singletons. The control group consisted of over 15 healthy blood donors, whose median age was roughly 54 years (range roughly 20-80) and of whom 55% were female. Points on this clone: Its antigen is unknown.

V gene TRBV4-3 combines with J gene TRBJ2-7; D is perhaps TRBD1 or TRBD2 (5 bases each). The source material was CD8+ T cells sorted from blood. This sequence was found in a woman in her thirties or forties in good health. CDR3 residues: CASSQARGPSYEQYF. The CDR3 bases are TGCGCCAGCAGCCAAGCCCGGGGCCCTTCCTACGAGCAGTACTTC.